The present entry profiles one TCR beta chain with its context. This entry comes from a study of T cell changes during pregnancy in multiple sclerosis. Germline loops: CDR1 SGDLS, CDR2 YYNGEE. The CDR3 has 16 residues. V was pared by 0 bases and J by 10 bases, with 13 bases of the junction left unmatched. Sequencing was performed with immunoSEQ multiplex PCR; in TCRdb, only in-frame clones are kept and a portion is missing. The table has approximately 21,000 clones, approximately 86% seen once. The receptor comes from a female donor in good health, enrolled as a control in a pregnancy study. The chain recombines TRBV9 with TRBJ2-1; 7 bases agree with TRBD1. The source was CD8+ T cells from peripheral blood mononuclear cells, collected in the first trimester of pregnancy. Here the CDR3 DNA reads TGTGCCAGCAGCGTAGTGGGCAGGGGGAGTTCTTTGGAGCAGTTCTTC. This codes for CASSVVGRGSSLEQFF.